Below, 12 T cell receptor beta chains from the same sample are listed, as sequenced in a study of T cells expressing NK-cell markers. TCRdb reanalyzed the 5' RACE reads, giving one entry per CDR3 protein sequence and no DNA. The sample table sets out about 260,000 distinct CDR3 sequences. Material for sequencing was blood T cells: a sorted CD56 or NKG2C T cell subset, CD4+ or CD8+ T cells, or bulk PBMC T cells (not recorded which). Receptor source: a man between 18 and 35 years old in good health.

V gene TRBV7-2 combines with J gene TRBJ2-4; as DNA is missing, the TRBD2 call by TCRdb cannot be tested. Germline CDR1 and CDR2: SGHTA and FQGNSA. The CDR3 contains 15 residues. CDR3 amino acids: CASSFGGEAKNIQYF.

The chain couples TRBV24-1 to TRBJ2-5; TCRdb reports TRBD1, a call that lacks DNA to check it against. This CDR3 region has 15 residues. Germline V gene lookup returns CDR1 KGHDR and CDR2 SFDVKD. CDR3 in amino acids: CATSASWGARETQYF.

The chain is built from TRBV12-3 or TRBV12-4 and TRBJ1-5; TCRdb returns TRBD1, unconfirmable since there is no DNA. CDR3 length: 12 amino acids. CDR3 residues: CASSLQGRPQHF.

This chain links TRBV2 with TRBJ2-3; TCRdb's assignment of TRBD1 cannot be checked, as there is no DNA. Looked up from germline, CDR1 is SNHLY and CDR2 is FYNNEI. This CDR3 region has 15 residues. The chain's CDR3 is CASSVSPHPADTQYF.

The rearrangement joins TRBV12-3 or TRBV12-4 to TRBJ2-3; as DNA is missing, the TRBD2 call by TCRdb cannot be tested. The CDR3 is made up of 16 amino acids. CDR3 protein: CASSHLAGTSTDTQYF.

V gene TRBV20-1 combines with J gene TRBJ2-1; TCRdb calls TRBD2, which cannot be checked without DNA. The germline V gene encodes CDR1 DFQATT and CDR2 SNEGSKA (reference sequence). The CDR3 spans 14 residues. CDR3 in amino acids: CSARRRDVENEQFF.

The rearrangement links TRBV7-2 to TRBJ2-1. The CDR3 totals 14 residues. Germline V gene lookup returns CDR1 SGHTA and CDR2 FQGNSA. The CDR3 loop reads CASSFERVSNEQFF.

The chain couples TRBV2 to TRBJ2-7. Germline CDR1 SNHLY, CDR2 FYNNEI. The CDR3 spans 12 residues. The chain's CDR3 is CASSDRFYEQYF.

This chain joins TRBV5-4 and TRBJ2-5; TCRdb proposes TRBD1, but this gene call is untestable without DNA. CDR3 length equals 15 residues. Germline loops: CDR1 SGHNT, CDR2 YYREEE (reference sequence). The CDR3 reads CASSLGADHRETQYF.

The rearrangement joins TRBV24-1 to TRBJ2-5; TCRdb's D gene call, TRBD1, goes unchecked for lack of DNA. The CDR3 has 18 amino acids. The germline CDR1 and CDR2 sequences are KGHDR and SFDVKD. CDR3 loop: CATSDPSVGPGGWETQYF.

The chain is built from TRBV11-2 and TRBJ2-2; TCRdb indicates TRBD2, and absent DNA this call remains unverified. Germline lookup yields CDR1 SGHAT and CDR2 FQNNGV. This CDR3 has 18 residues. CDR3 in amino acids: CASSLVFYGRTGTGELFF.

CDR3 sequence reads: CASKDRGSQETQYF. The V and J genes are TRBV12-3 or TRBV12-4 and TRBJ2-5; TCRdb proposes TRBD1, but this gene call is untestable without DNA. The CDR3 contains 14 residues.